Listed below are T cell receptor beta chains from one sample, sequenced in a study of blood T cell repertoires in COVID-19. Repertoires were generated with immunoSEQ multiplex PCR, while TCRdb's copy carries only in-frame clones and drops some. The sample holds 87,000 or so clones, about 92% seen once. The sample taken for sequencing was peripheral blood. The receptors here all came from a man younger than 30 with COVID-19, enrolled during active disease. Each CDR3 is given with its conserved first and last residue. Fields, in order: D gene, clone size, V gene, J gene, CDR3 protein, CDR3 DNA. A D gene is named only where the DNA matches it firmly. Part of the rows lack a size; the others show once, few, many or a class for expanded clones.

>.|.|TRBV12-3/TRBV12-4|TRBJ1-2
CASTLWGDYGYTF
TGTGCCAGCACTCTATGGGGAGACTATGGCTACACCTTC
>.|.|TRBV15|TRBJ1-6
CATSRDGNNSPLHF
TGTGCCACCAGCAGAGACGGGAATAATTCACCCCTCCACTTT
>.|.|TRBV6-5|TRBJ1-4
CASSSGTRGEKLLF
TGTGCCAGCAGCTCCGGGACAAGGGGTGAAAAACTGCTTTTT
>TRBD2|.|TRBV6-5|TRBJ2-1
CASSYQGLAGVEQFF
TGTGCCAGCAGTTACCAGGGACTAGCGGGAGTAGAGCAGTTCTTC
>TRBD2|.|TRBV19|TRBJ2-2
CASRTSGRAGELFF
TGTGCCAGTCGGACTAGCGGGAGGGCCGGGGAGCTGTTTTTT
>.|.|TRBV3-1/TRBV3-2|TRBJ1-6
CASSPPTGYNSPLHF
TGTGCCAGCAGCCCCCCCACGGGGTATAATTCACCCCTCCACTTT
>TRBD2|.|TRBV28|TRBJ2-7
CASSLTSGIYEQYF
TGTGCCAGCAGTTTGACTAGCGGGATCTACGAGCAGTACTTC
>.|.|TRBV5-4|TRBJ2-7
CASSLGPGASYEQYF
TGTGCCAGCAGCTTGGGGCCGGGTGCTTCCTACGAGCAGTACTTC
>.|few|TRBV19|TRBJ1-2
CATTPRGGTAHYGYTF
TGTGCCACGACTCCCCGGGGGGGGACGGCCCACTATGGCTACACCTTC
>.|.|TRBV6-2/TRBV6-3|TRBJ1-2
CASSQQVPSNYGYTF
TGTGCCAGCAGTCAACAGGTTCCGTCTAACTATGGCTACACCTTC
>.|.|TRBV7-8|TRBJ2-1
CASSAHRDIQYSSSYNEQFF
TGTGCCAGCAGCGCACACAGGGACATCCAATACTCGAGCTCCTACAATGAGCAGTTCTTC
>.|.|TRBV5-5|TRBJ1-1
CASSLMGGTMNTEAFF
TGTGCCAGCAGCTTGATGGGGGGTACTATGAACACTGAAGCTTTCTTT
>.|.|TRBV13|TRBJ2-7
CASSSLYRSSYEQYF
TGTGCCAGCAGCTCTCTCTACAGGAGCTCCTACGAGCAGTACTTC
>TRBD2|.|TRBV29-1|TRBJ2-3
CSVERTSGLDTQYF
TGCAGCGTTGAGAGGACTAGCGGACTAGATACGCAGTATTTT